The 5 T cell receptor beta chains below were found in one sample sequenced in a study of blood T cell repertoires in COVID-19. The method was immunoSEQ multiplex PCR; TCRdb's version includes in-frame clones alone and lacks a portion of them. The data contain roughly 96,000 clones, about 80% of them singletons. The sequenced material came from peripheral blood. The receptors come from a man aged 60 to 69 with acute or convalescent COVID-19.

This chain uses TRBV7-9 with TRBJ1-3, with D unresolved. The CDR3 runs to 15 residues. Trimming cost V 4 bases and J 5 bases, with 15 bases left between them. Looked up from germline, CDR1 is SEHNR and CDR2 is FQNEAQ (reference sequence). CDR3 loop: CASSSDGNVRNTIYF. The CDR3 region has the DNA TGTGCCAGCAGCTCGGACGGGAACGTTAGAAACACCATATATTTT.

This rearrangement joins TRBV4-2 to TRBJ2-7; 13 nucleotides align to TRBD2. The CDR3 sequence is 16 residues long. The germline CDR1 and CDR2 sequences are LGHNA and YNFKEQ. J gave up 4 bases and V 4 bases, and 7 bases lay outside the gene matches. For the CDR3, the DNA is TGTGCCAGCAGCCCTAGGACTAGCGGGGGTGTGTACGAGCAGTACTTC. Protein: CASSPRTSGGVYEQYF.

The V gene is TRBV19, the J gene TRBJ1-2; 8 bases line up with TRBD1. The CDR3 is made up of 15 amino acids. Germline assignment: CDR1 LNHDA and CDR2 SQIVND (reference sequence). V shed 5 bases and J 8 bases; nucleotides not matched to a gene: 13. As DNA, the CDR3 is TGTGCCAGTAGTGGGGGACAGGCAGGGGAGCTGGGCTACACCTTC. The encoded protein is CASSGGQAGELGYTF.

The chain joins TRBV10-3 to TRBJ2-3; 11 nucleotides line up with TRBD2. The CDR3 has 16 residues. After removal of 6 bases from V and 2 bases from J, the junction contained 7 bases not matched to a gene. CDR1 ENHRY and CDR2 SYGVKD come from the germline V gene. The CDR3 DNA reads TGTGCCATCAGATCTCAACTAGCGGGGGACACAGATACGCAGTATTTT. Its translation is CAIRSQLAGDTDTQYF.

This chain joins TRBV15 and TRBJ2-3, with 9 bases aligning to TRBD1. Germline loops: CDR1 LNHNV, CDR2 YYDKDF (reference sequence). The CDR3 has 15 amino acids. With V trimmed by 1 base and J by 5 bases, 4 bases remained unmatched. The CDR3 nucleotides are TGTGCCACCAGCAGAGGAGGGACAGGGAAAGATACGCAGTATTTT. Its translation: CATSRGGTGKDTQYF.